A single sample gave rise to the 21 T cell receptor beta chains below, sequenced in a study of shared clonotypes between healthy human individuals. The table came from immunoSEQ multiplex PCR; TCRdb's copy has only in-frame clones and leaves some out. The sample lists millions of clones, over 90% seen once, with 0.3% to 0.4% in the top ten. Material: naive CD4+ T cells from PBMCs. Subset defined: CD45RA+ positively selected. The receptor set was obtained from a man between 18 and 35 years old in good health. Some clones in this sample may be carry-over from other donors' samples.

The CDR3 is CSVGEGKNEQYF. DNA for the CDR3: TGCAGCGTTGGTGAGGGGAAGAACGAGCAGTACTTC. This rearrangement joins TRBV29-1 to TRBJ2-7; D is possibly TRBD1 or TRBD2 (5 bases each). CDR1 SQVTM and CDR2 ANQGSEA come from the germline V gene. Trimming pared 4 bases from V and 5 bases from J, leaving 12 bases between. This CDR3 is built from 12 residues.

This chain connects TRBV5-1 to TRBJ1-1; D is possibly TRBD1 (5 bases). V lost 0 bases and J 10 bases, leaving 13 bases between the germline ends. The CDR3 loop spans 13 amino acids. The germline V gene encodes CDR1 SGHRS and CDR2 YFSETQ. The CDR3, as DNA: TGCGCCAGCAGCTTGGCGGGACGTAGCGGAGCTTTCTTT. Translated, it gives CASSLAGRSGAFF.

The rearrangement uses TRBV2 and TRBJ1-3, with D possibly TRBD1 on 6 matching bases. Germline V gives CDR1 SNHLY, CDR2 FYNNEI. Trimming took 7 bases from V and 2 from J, leaving 9 bases between them. This CDR3 comprises 13 residues. The CDR3 here is CASTDSPGNTIYF. CDR3 nucleotide sequence: TGTGCCAGCACGGACAGTCCTGGAAACACCATATATTTT.

The V call is TRBV2, the J call TRBJ2-6; D might be TRBD2 (6 bases). The CDR3 sequence is 15 residues long. Germline CDR1 reads SNHLY; CDR2 reads FYNNEI. The V gene lost 6 bases and the J gene lost 2 bases, with 11 bases spanning the gap. Here the CDR3 reads CASSELAAGANVLTF. The CDR3 nucleotides are TGTGCCAGCAGCGAGTTAGCGGCTGGGGCCAACGTCCTGACTTTC.

The rearrangement joins TRBV6-6 to TRBJ2-1, with 7 bases identical to TRBD1. The germline V gene encodes CDR1 MNHNY and CDR2 SVGAGI (reference sequence). Unmatched junction bases numbered 11, after V lost 6 bases and J lost 6 bases. The CDR3 is made up of 15 amino acids. Here the CDR3 DNA reads TGTGCCAGCAGACCCCCCGGGACAGTAACCAATGAGCAGTTCTTC. Its protein product is CASRPPGTVTNEQFF.

Remarks on this clone: Other DNA sequences within the sample encode an identical CDR3. This chain links TRBV7-2 with TRBJ2-1, with 8 bases identical to TRBD2. V was pared by 4 bases and J by 1 base, with 3 bases of the junction left unmatched. The germline V gene has CDR1 SGHTA and CDR2 FQGNSA. The CDR3 has 15 residues. DNA for the CDR3: TGTGCCAGCAGCTCATTAGCGGGATCCTACAATGAGCAGTTCTTC. This encodes CASSSLAGSYNEQFF.

V is TRBV7-2 and J is TRBJ2-7; TRBD2 matches 8 bases. V lost 5 bases, J lost 4 bases, and 1 base stayed unmatched. CDR3 length: 12 residues. CDR1 and CDR2 (germline): SGHTA, FQGNSA. The CDR3 is CASSQRGYEQYF. CDR3 coding DNA: TGTGCCAGCAGCCAGCGGGGGTACGAGCAGTACTTC.

This chain joins TRBV28 and TRBJ1-1; D might be TRBD1 (6 bases). The V gene's germline CDR1 is MDHEN and CDR2 SYDVKM. CDR3 length: 12 residues. Trimming cost V 2 bases and J 11 bases, with 12 bases left between them. The CDR3 region has the DNA TGTGCCAGCAGTTTACGAGATAGGGGGGCTTTCTTT. Translating it yields CASSLRDRGAFF. Looking up the rest from reference TRBV28 and TRBJ1-1 gives the full variable domain: DVKVTQSSRYLVKRTGEKVFLECVQDMDHENMFWYRQDPGLGLRLIYFSYDVKMKEKGDIPEGYSVSREKKERFSLILESASTNQTSMYLCASSLRDRGAFFGQGTRLTVV.

V is TRBV2 and J is TRBJ1-5; TRBD1 matches 7 bases. The length of the CDR3 is 14 residues. Germline V gene data show CDR1 as SNHLY and CDR2 as FYNNEI. The V gene end was trimmed by 6 bases and the J gene end by 5 bases; junction bases not matched to a gene: 7. The CDR3 region has the DNA TGTGCCAGCAGCATACAGGGGATGTATCAGCCCCAGCATTTT. Its translation: CASSIQGMYQPQHF.

This chain uses TRBV30 with TRBJ1-2; tentative D call: TRBD1 (6 bases). Per the germline V gene, CDR1 is GTSNPN and CDR2 is SVGIG (reference sequence). The CDR3 runs to 16 residues. The V end lost 3 bases, the J end lost 0 bases, and 17 bases lay between the germline ends. The CDR3 sequence is CAWSGGQPGANYGYTF. The CDR3 DNA reads TGTGCCTGGAGCGGGGGACAACCCGGTGCTAACTATGGCTACACCTTC.

V gene TRBV15 combines with J gene TRBJ2-3; D possibly corresponds to TRBD2 (6 bases). CDR1 is LNHNV and CDR2 is YYDKDF in the germline V gene (reference sequence). The CDR3 length is 18 residues. Trimming took off 3 bases at V and 3 bases at J, with 22 bases between the two ends. The CDR3, as DNA: TGTGCCACCAGCAGGGTCGACTCCGTCGCGGGATTTACAGATACGCAGTATTTT. Amino acids: CATSRVDSVAGFTDTQYF.

The rearrangement uses TRBV9 and TRBJ2-3, with TRBD1 matching 9 bases. Germline V gene lookup returns CDR1 SGDLS and CDR2 YYNGEE. J gave up 3 bases and V 6 bases, and 8 bases lay outside the gene matches. The CDR3 length is 15 residues. The CDR3 DNA follows: TGTGCCAGCACCATGAGGGGGACAGGGACAGATACGCAGTATTTT. Protein sequence: CASTMRGTGTDTQYF.

CDR3 DNA: TGCGCCAGCAGCTTGGCCGGTGGCAGATCTGAAAAACTGTTTTTT. It yields the protein CASSLAGGRSEKLFF. The chain joins TRBV5-1 to TRBJ1-4; no clear D gene. CDR3 length: 15 amino acids. V was cut by 0 bases and J by 7 bases, with 13 bases left in between. Germline V CDR1 and CDR2: SGHRS, YFSETQ.

This rearrangement joins TRBV7-2 to TRBJ2-1, with 10 bases lining up with TRBD2. J lost 7 bases, V lost 3 bases, and 12 bases had no gene match. The germline CDR1 and CDR2 sequences are SGHTA and FQGNSA. The CDR3 is 17 residues long. The chain's CDR3 is CASSLGVAGGPQNEQFF. The CDR3, as DNA: TGTGCCAGCAGCTTGGGGGTAGCGGGAGGTCCTCAAAATGAGCAGTTCTTC.

The V and J genes are TRBV29-1 and TRBJ1-1, with D unresolved. Trimming shortened V by 8 bases and J by 4 bases, and 17 bases separated the two germline ends. CDR1 is SQVTM and CDR2 is ANQGSEA in the germline V gene. The CDR3 is made up of 13 amino acids. As DNA, the CDR3 is TGCAGCCCTACTCGGGAGTGGGGCACTGAAGCTTTCTTT. Its protein is CSPTREWGTEAFF.

The rearrangement uses TRBV5-1 and TRBJ1-1; D gene uncertain. Looked up from germline, CDR1 is SGHRS and CDR2 is YFSETQ. Trimming stripped 3 bases from V and 3 bases from J, with 9 bases between. The CDR3 totals 13 residues. The CDR3 spells CASSSNGDTEAFF. The CDR3 nucleotides are TGCGCCAGCAGCTCGAATGGGGACACTGAAGCTTTCTTT. The whole variable domain, remainder taken from reference TRBV5-1 and TRBJ1-1, is KAGVTQTPRYLIKTRGQQVTLSCSPISGHRSVSWYQQTPGQGLQFLFEYFSETQRNKGNFPGRFSGRQFSNSRSEMNVSTLELGDSALYLCASSSNGDTEAFFGQGTRLTVV.

The genes are TRBV5-6 and TRBJ2-3; 7 nucleotides line up with TRBD2. The CDR3 extends over 15 amino acids. J gave up 4 bases and V 2 bases, and 7 bases lay outside the gene matches. Germline V gene sequence: CDR1 SGHDT, CDR2 YYEEEE. The CDR3 nucleotides are TGTGCCAGCAGCTTACTAGCGATAGAGTCAGATACGCAGTATTTT. It translates to CASSLLAIESDTQYF. The full variable domain, with the rest looked up from reference TRBV5-6 and TRBJ2-3, is DAGVTQSPTHLIKTRGQQVTLRCSPKSGHDTVSWYQQALGQGPQFIFQYYEEEERQRGNFPDRFSGHQFPNYSSELNVNALLLGDSALYLCASSLLAIESDTQYFGPGTRLTVL.

For this clone: Other nucleotide sequences from this sample produce the same CDR3. The V gene is TRBV6-5, the J gene TRBJ2-3, with a tentative D call TRBD1 (6 bases). The CDR3 spans 13 residues. From germline, CDR1 is MNHEY and CDR2 SVGAGI. Trimming stripped 6 bases from V and 3 bases from J, with 10 bases between. CDR3 DNA sequence: TGTGCCAGCAGGAAGACAGGAACAGATACGCAGTATTTT. Protein: CASRKTGTDTQYF.

The chain is built from TRBV21-1 and TRBJ1-5. TRBV21-1 represents a pseudogene. The CDR3 covers 15 residues. CDR3 DNA: TGTGCCAGCAGCAAGGGACCCCCCGGCCCTCAGCCCCAGCATTTT. It specifies CASSKGPPGPQPQHF.

This chain uses TRBV9 with TRBJ2-1; 7 bases line up with TRBD2. This CDR3 is 15 amino acids long. CDR1 SGDLS and CDR2 YYNGEE come from the germline V gene. V gave up 1 base and J gave up 5 bases; unmatched junction bases: 6. CDR3 sequence (DNA): TGTGCCAGCAGCGTAAGGGCTAGCGGCAACAATGAGCAGTTCTTC. Translating gives CASSVRASGNNEQFF.

The chain has TRBV11-2 and TRBJ2-2, with 9 bases aligning to TRBD2. CDR3 length: 17 residues. CDR1 and CDR2 (germline): SGHAT, FQNNGV. V dropped 1 base and J dropped 4; count of bases not matched to a gene: 7. CDR3 protein: CASSLVFGLAITGELFF. As DNA, the CDR3 is TGTGCCAGCAGCTTAGTATTCGGACTAGCGATCACCGGGGAGCTGTTTTTT. Complete variable domain (other parts from reference TRBV11-2 and TRBJ2-2): EAGVAQSPRYKIIEKRQSVAFWCNPISGHATLYWYQQILGQGPKLLIQFQNNGVVDDSQLPKDRFSAERLKGVDSTLKIQPAKLEDSAVYLCASSLVFGLAITGELFFGEGSRLTVL.